One T cell receptor (beta chain) is described in this entry. The sample carries other DNA sequences with the same CDR3. V lost 1 base and J lost 5, with 6 bases in between. There are 12 residues in the CDR3. Germline CDR1 KGHSH, CDR2 LQKENI. Donors included only healthy HIV-negative adults lacking recent acute infections or vaccinations. This sample was taken from a study of shared clonotypes between healthy human individuals. The authors' processing: Filtering of immunoSEQ junctional sequences could not match full-length read filtering. Using immunoSEQ multiplex PCR, the repertoire was profiled, and TCRdb retains in-frame clones only, with some absent. V and J calls and clone size are given by that table; D and trimming were obtained from the DNA. The profile shows roughly 760,000 clones, under 80% of them singletons.

The J gene is TRBJ2-7, the V gene TRBV18; D is uncertain. The sequencing sample was made of memory CD4+ T cells sorted from blood. Sample subset: CD45RA-negative fraction. The receptor was isolated from a woman aged 25 to 39 in good health. The CDR3 sequence: CASSPRRNEQYF. In DNA, the CDR3 is TGTGCCAGCTCACCACGGCGTAACGAGCAGTACTTC.